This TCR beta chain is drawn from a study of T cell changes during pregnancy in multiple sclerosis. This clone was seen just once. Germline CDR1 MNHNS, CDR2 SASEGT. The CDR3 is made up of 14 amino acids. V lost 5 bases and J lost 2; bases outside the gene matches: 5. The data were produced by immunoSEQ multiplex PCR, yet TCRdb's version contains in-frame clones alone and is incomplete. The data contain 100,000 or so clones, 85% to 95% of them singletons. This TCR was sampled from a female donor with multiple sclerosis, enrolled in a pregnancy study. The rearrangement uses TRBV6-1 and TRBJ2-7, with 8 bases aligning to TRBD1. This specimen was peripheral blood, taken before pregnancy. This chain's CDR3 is CASSSDRGPYEQYF. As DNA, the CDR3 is TGTGCCAGCAGTTCAGACAGGGGACCCTACGAGCAGTACTTC.